What follows is one T cell receptor beta chain and its context. The antigen remains undetermined. The CDR3 contains 14 residues. V was cut by 4 bases and J by 4 bases, with 11 bases left in between. Germline V gene lookup returns CDR1 MNHNY and CDR2 SVGAGI (reference sequence). The method was immunoSEQ multiplex PCR; TCRdb's version includes in-frame clones alone and lacks a portion of them. Of approximately 2,000,000 clones in the sample, about 90% were seen once. This entry belongs to a study of shared clonotypes between healthy human individuals. General study results and limits: Non-shared clonotypes were found to have lower generation probabilities than the clonotypes that were shared by all four of the sorted-subset donors.

The sequencing input was naive CD4+ T cells from PBMCs. As for subset: CD45RA+ positively selected. This TCR came from a man aged 18 to 29 in good health. Some clones in this sample may be carry-over from other donors' samples. The V and J genes are TRBV6-6 and TRBJ1-3; D is possibly TRBD1 (5 bases). In DNA, the CDR3 is TGTGCCAGCAGTTGGGACCCGGAGGGAAACACCATATATTTT. Translated, it gives CASSWDPEGNTIYF.